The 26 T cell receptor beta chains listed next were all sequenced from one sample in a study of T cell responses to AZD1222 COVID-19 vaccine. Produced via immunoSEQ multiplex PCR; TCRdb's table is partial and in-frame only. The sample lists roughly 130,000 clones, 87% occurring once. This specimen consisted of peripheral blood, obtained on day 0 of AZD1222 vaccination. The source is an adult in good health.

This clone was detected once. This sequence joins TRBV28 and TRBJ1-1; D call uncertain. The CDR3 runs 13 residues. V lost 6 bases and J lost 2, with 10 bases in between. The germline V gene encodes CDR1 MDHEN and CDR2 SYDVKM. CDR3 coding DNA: TGTGCCAGCAGCATCATAGTAAACACTGAAGCTTTCTTT. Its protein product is CASSIIVNTEAFF.

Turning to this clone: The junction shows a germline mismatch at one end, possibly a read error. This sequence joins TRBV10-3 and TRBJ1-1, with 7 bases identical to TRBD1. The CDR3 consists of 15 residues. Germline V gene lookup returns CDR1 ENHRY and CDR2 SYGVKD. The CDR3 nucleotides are TGTGCCGTCAGCAGGGGGTGGACAGTTGACACTGAAGCTTTCTTT. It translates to CAVSRGWTVDTEAFF.

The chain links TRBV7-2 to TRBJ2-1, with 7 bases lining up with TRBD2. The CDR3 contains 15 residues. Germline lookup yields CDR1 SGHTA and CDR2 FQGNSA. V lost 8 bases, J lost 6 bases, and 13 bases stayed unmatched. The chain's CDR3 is CASGKRGEQSNEQFF. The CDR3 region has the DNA TGTGCCAGCGGGAAGCGGGGAGAACAAAGCAATGAGCAGTTCTTC.

CDR3 DNA sequence: TGTGCCAGCAGCTTAGTCAGCGGGGGGGAGACCCAGTACTTC. It is translated as CASSLVSGGETQYF. This chain uses TRBV7-6 with TRBJ2-5; 9 nucleotides line up with TRBD2. The J segment lost 5 bases and the V segment lost 1 base, leaving 2 bases of the junction unmatched. Per germline, CDR1 SGHVS and CDR2 FNYEAQ. The length of the CDR3 is 14 residues.

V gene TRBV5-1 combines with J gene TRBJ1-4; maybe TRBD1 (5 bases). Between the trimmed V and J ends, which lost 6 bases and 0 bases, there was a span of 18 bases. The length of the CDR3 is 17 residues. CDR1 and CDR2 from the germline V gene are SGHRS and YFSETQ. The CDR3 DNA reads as TGCGCCAGCACTGAAGGGGTAGACTTTACAACTAATGAAAAACTGTTTTTT. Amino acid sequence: CASTEGVDFTTNEKLFF.

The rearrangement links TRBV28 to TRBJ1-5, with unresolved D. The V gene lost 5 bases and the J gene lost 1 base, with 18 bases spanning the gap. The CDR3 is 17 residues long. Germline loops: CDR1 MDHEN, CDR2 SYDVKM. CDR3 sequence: CASSPPRIGVSNQPQHF. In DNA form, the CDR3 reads TGTGCCAGCAGTCCCCCCCGGATCGGGGTGAGCAATCAGCCCCAGCATTTT.

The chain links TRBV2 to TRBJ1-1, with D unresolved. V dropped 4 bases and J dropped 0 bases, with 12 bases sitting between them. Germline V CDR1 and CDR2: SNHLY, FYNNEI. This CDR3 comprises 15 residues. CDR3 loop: CASSGEGLMNTEAFF. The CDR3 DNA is TGTGCCAGCAGTGGGGAAGGGCTGATGAACACTGAAGCTTTCTTT.

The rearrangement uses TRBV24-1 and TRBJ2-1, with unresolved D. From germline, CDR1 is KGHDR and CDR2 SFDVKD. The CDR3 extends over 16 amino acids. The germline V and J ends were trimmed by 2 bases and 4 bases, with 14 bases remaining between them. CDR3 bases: TGTGCCACCAGTGATTCGGGCCCTTCCCCTTACAATGAGCAGTTCTTC. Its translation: CATSDSGPSPYNEQFF.

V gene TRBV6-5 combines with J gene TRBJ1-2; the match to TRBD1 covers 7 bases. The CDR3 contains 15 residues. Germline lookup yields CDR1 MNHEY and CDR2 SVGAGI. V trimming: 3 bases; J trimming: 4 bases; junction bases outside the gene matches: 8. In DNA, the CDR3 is TGTGCCAGCAGTTATACCTCTTCAGGGGGCTATGGCTACACCTTC. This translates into CASSYTSSGGYGYTF.

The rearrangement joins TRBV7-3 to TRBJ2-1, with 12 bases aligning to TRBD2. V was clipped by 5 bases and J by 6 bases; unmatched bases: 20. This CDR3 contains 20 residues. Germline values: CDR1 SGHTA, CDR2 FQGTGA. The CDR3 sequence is CASSPASRASGGAWSNEQFF. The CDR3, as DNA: TGTGCCAGCAGCCCCGCATCCAGGGCTAGCGGGGGGGCCTGGTCCAATGAGCAGTTCTTC.

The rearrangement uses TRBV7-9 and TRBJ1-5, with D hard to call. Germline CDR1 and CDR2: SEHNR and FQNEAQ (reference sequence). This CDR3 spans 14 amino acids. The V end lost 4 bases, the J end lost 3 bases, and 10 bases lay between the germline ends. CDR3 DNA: TGTGCCAGCAGCTCGGACGGATACAATCAGCCCCAGCATTTT. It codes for CASSSDGYNQPQHF.

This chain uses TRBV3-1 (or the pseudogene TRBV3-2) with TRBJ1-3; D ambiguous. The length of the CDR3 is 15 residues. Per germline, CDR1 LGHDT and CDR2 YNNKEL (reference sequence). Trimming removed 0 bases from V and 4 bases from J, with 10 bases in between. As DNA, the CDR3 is TGTGCCAGCAGCCAAGATCGTCTAGCAGGAAACACCATATATTTT. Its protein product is CASSQDRLAGNTIYF.

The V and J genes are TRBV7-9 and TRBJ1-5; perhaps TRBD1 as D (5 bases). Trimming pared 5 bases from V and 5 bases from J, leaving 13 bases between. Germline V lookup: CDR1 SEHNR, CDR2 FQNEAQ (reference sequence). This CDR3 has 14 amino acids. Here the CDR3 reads CASSGTVSDQPQHF. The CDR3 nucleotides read TGTGCCAGCAGCGGGACCGTGAGCGATCAGCCCCAGCATTTT.

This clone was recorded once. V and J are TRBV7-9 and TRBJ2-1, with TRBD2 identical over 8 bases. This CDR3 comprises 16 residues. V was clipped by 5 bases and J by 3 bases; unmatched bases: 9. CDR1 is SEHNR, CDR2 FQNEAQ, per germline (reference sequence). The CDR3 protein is CASSPKGRGVYNEQFF. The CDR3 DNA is TGTGCCAGCAGCCCAAAGGGGCGGGGGGTCTACAATGAGCAGTTCTTC.

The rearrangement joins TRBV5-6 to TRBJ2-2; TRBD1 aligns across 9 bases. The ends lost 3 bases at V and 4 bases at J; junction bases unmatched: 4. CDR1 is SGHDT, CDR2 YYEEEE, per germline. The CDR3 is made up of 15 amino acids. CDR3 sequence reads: CASSSTDRGTGELFF. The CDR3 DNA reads TGTGCCAGCAGCTCGACGGACAGGGGCACCGGGGAGCTGTTTTTT.

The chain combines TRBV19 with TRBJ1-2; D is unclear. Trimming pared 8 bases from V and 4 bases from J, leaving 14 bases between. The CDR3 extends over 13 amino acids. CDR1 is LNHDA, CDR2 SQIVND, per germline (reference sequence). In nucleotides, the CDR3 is TGTGCCAGTGCGCCGGGCACCGTCTATGGCTACACCTTC. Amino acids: CASAPGTVYGYTF.

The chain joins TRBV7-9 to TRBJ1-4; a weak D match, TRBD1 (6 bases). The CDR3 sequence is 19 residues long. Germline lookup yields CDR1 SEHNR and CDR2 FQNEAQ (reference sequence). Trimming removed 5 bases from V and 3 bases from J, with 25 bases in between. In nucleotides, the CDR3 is TGTGCCAGCAGCCGAAGGGCCCCGGGACACCAACAGTCTAATGAAAAACTGTTTTTT. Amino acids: CASSRRAPGHQQSNEKLFF.

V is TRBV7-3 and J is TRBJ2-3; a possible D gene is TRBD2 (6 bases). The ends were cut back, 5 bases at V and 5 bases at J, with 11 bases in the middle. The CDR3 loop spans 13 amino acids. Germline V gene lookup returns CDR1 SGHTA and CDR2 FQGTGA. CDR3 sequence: CASSKGLEDTQYF. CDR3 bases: TGTGCCAGCAGCAAGGGACTTGAAGATACGCAGTATTTT.

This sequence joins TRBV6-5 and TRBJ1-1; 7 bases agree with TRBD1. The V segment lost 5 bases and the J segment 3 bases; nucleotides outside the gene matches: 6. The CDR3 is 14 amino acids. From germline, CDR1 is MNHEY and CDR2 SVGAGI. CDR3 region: CASSPRGGDTEAFF. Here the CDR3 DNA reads TGTGCCAGCAGTCCCAGGGGGGGGGACACTGAAGCTTTCTTT.

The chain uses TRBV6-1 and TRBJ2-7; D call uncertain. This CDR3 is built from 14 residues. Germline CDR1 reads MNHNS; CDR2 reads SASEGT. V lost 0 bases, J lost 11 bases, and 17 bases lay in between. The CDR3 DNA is TGTGCCAGCAGTGAAGCGCACAGAGTACCTTATGAGTACTTC. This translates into CASSEAHRVPYEYF.

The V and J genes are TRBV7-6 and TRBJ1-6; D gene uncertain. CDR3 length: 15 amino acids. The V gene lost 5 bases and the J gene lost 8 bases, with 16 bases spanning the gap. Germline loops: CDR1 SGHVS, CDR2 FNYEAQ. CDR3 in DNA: TGTGCCAGCAGCCCAGGACTGGGAGAATATTCACCCCTCCACTTT. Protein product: CASSPGLGEYSPLHF.

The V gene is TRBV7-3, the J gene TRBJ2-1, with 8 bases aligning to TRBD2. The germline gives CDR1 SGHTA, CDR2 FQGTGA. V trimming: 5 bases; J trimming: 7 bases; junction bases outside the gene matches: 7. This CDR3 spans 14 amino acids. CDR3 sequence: CASSPDGGVNEQFF. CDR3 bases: TGTGCCAGCAGCCCCGACGGGGGGGTTAATGAGCAGTTCTTC.

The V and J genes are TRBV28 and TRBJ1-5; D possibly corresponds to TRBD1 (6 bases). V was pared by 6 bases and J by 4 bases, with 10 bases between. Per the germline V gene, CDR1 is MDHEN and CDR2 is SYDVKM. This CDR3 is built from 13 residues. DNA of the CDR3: TGTGCCAGCAGACAGGGTTGGAATCAGCCCCAGCATTTT. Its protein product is CASRQGWNQPQHF.

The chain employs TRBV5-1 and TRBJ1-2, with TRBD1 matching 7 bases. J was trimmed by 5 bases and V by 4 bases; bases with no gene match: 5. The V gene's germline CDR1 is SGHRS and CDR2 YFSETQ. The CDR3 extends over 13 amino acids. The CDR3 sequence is CASSEGAVYGYTF. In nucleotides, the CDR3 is TGCGCCAGCAGCGAGGGGGCCGTGTATGGCTACACCTTC.

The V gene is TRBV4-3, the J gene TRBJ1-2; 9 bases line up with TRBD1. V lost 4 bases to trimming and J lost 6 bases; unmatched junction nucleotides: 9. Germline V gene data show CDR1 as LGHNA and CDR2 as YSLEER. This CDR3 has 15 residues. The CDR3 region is CASSRTPGQGNGYTF. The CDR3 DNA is TGCGCCAGCAGCCGCACGCCGGGACAGGGTAATGGCTACACCTTC.

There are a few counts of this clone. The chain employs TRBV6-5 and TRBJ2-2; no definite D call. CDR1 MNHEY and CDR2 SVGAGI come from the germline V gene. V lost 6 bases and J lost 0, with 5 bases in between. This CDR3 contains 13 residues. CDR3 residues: CASSHTNTGELFF. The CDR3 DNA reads TGTGCCAGCAGCCACACGAACACCGGGGAGCTGTTTTTT.